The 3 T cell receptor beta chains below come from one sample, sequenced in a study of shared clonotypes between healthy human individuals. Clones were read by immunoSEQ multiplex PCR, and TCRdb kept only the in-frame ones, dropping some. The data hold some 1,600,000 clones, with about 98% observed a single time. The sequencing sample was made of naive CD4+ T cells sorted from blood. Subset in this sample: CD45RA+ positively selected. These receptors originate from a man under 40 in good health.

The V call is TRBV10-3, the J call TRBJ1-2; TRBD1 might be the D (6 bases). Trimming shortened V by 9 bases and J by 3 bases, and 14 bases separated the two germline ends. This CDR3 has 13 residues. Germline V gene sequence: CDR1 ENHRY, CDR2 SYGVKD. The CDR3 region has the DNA TGTGCCATACACAGGGATGGCGACTATGGCTACACCTTC. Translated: CAIHRDGDYGYTF.

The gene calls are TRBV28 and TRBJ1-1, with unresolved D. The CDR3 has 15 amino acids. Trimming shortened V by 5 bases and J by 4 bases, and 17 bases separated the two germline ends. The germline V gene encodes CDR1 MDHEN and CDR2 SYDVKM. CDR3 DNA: TGTGCCAGCAGTCAGTTTGCCCGGGAGTCCACTGAAGCTTTCTTT. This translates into CASSQFARESTEAFF.

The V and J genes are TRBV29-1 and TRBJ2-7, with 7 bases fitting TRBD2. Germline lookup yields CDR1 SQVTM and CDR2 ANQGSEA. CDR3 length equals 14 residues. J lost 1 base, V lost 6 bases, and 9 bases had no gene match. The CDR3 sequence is CSVAIAGGSYEQYF. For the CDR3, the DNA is TGCAGCGTGGCCATAGCGGGCGGATCCTACGAGCAGTACTTC.